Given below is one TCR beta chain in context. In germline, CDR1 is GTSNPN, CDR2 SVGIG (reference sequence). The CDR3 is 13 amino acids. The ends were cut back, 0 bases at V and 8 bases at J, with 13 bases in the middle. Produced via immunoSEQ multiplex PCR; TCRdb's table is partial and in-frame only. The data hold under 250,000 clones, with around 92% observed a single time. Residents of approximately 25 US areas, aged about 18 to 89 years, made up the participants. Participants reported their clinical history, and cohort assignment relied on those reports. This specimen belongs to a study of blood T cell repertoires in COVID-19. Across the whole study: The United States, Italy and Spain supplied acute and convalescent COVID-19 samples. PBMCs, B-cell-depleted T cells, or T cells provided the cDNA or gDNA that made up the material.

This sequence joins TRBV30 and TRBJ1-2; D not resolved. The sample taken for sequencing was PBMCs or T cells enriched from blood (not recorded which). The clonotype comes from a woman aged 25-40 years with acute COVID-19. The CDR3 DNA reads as TGTGCCTGGAGTGTACCAGCGCCTCCCGGCTACACCTTC. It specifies CAWSVPAPPGYTF.